The 11 T cell receptor beta chains below were found in one sample sequenced in a study of blood T cell repertoires in COVID-19. Profiled with immunoSEQ multiplex PCR; TCRdb holds only in-frame clones, not every one. Among about 150,000 clones listed, 85% to 90% were seen once. The sample taken for sequencing was peripheral blood. These receptors were collected from a middle-aged man with active or convalescent COVID-19.

This chain links TRBV18 with TRBJ1-2; TRBD1 agrees at 7 bases. Per the germline V gene, CDR1 is KGHSH and CDR2 is LQKENI. The CDR3 length is 14 residues. Germline trimming cut 3 bases from V and 2 bases from J; bases unmatched to any gene: 3. The CDR3 sequence is CASSPGQPNYGYTF. The DNA of the CDR3 is TGTGCCAGCTCACCGGGACAGCCAAACTATGGCTACACCTTC. Variable domain in full (rest from reference TRBV18 and TRBJ1-2): NAGVMQNPRHLVRRRGQEARLRCSPMKGHSHVYWYRQLPEEGLKFMVYLQKENIIDESGMPKERFSAEFPKEGPSILRIQQVVRGDSAAYFCASSPGQPNYGYTFGSGTRLTVV.

The rearrangement links TRBV7-8 to TRBJ1-5; D may be TRBD1 (6 bases). The CDR3 runs 13 residues. Trimming shortened V by 5 bases and J by 6 bases, and 11 bases separated the two germline ends. The germline CDR1 and CDR2 sequences are SGHVS and FQNEAQ. The CDR3 here is CASSTRGGQPQHF. The CDR3 DNA reads as TGTGCCAGCAGCACGAGGGGGGGTCAGCCCCAGCATTTT.

V is TRBV3-1 (or the pseudogene TRBV3-2) and J is TRBJ2-5; D is uncertain. The CDR3 totals 15 residues. V was cut by 1 base and J by 0 bases, with 9 bases left in between. Germline V gives CDR1 LGHDT, CDR2 YNNKEL (reference sequence). The CDR3 protein is CASSQVGGYQETQYF. The CDR3 nucleotides read TGTGCCAGCAGCCAAGTTGGCGGCTACCAAGAGACCCAGTACTTC.

A few counts support this clone. This chain connects TRBV11-3 to TRBJ2-7; TRBD2 aligns across 10 bases. This CDR3 is built from 16 residues. Germline loops: CDR1 SGHNT, CDR2 YENEEA. V lost 5 bases, J lost 5 bases, and 12 bases stayed unmatched. The CDR3 DNA sequence: TGTGCCAGCAGCGTAACTTACAGCGGGAGGGCCCACGAGCAGTACTTC. It translates to CASSVTYSGRAHEQYF. The complete variable domain, with remaining parts taken from reference TRBV11-3 and TRBJ2-7, reads EAGVVQSPRYKIIEKKQPVAFWCNPISGHNTLYWYLQNLGQGPELLIRYENEEAVDDSQLPKDRFSAERLKGVDSTLKIQPAELGDSAVYLCASSVTYSGRAHEQYFGPGTRLTVT.

V is TRBV11-2 and J is TRBJ2-7; 7 positions match TRBD2. V was pared by 5 bases and J by 2 bases, with 9 bases of the junction left unmatched. The CDR3 is 15 amino acids. Germline V gene data show CDR1 as SGHAT and CDR2 as FQNNGV. For the CDR3, the DNA is TGTGCCAGCAGCACCCTCGCGGGAGCCACCTACGAGCAGTACTTC. It codes for CASSTLAGATYEQYF. Complete variable domain (other parts from reference TRBV11-2 and TRBJ2-7): EAGVAQSPRYKIIEKRQSVAFWCNPISGHATLYWYQQILGQGPKLLIQFQNNGVVDDSQLPKDRFSAERLKGVDSTLKIQPAKLEDSAVYLCASSTLAGATYEQYFGPGTRLTVT.

The chain recombines TRBV18 with TRBJ1-2, with D possibly being TRBD1 (5 bases). Trimming took off 3 bases at V and 10 bases at J, with 15 bases between the two ends. The CDR3 consists of 13 residues. The V gene's germline CDR1 is KGHSH and CDR2 LQKENI. The CDR3 region has the DNA TGTGCCAGCTCACCGGTGACAGATTCCCCCTACACCTTC. It is translated as CASSPVTDSPYTF.

The chain has TRBV6-1 and TRBJ2-7; 13 bases agree with TRBD2. This CDR3 is 15 amino acids long. V shed 3 bases and J 3 bases; nucleotides not matched to a gene: 2. The germline gives CDR1 MNHNS, CDR2 SASEGT. The CDR3 bases are TGTGCCAGCAGTGACCGACTAGCGGGGGGCTACGAGCAGTACTTC. This sequence encodes CASSDRLAGGYEQYF.

This CDR3 reads CSVPGQGHGNTIYF. CDR3 DNA sequence: TGCAGCGTTCCAGGACAGGGTCATGGAAACACCATATATTTT. J is TRBJ1-3 and V is TRBV29-1, with TRBD1 matching 8 bases. After removal of 5 bases from V and 3 bases from J, the junction contained 6 bases not matched to a gene. Germline lookup yields CDR1 SQVTM and CDR2 ANQGSEA. The CDR3 has 14 amino acids.

The chain has TRBV7-3 and TRBJ2-2; 8 bases are shared with TRBD1. Trimming removed 1 base from V and 3 bases from J; junction bases left unmatched: 4. This CDR3 comprises 16 residues. Germline CDR1 and CDR2: SGHTA and FQGTGA. In nucleotides, the CDR3 is TGTGCCAGCAGCTTAATTGCAGGGGGCGACACCGGGGAGCTGTTTTTT. The encoded protein is CASSLIAGGDTGELFF.

The chain links TRBV4-3 to TRBJ1-3, with D unresolved. Germline values: CDR1 LGHNA, CDR2 YSLEER. Trimming took off 0 bases at V and 8 bases at J, with 14 bases between the two ends. The CDR3 totals 15 residues. DNA of the CDR3: TGCGCCAGCAGCCAAGATCGTGTCTTCGGGGACACCATATATTTT. Translation: CASSQDRVFGDTIYF.

The V gene is TRBV7-8, the J gene TRBJ1-2; 12 positions agree with TRBD1. The CDR3 extends over 15 amino acids. Germline CDR1 is SGHVS and CDR2 is FQNEAQ. V shed 1 base, J shed 8 bases, and the junction held 5 bases outside the gene matches. CDR3 protein: CASSLDRDRGPGYTF. The CDR3 DNA reads TGTGCCAGCAGCTTAGACCGGGACAGGGGGCCGGGCTACACCTTC.